This T cell receptor beta chain was recovered during a study of shared clonotypes between healthy human individuals. For the study at large: Samples came from a couple of female and a few male donors aged 18 to 49.

Trimming pared 7 bases from V and 0 bases from J, leaving 10 bases between. The CDR3 totals 13 residues. Germline V gene data show CDR1 as SGDLS and CDR2 as YYNGEE. The study ran the assay at deep level. Sequencing was performed with immunoSEQ multiplex PCR; in TCRdb, only in-frame clones are kept and a portion is missing. The table has about 2.4 million clones, under 95% seen once. Only Caucasian adults living in Nashville, Tennessee made up the donor group. The source is a man aged 18 to 35 in good health. Some clones in this sample may be carry-over from other donors' samples. Sequenced sample: naive CD4+ T cells from PBMCs. This sample's subset: CD45RA+ positively selected. The chain joins TRBV9 to TRBJ2-5; possibly TRBD1 for D (5 bases). This chain's CDR3 is CASQRTNQETQYF. CDR3 in DNA: TGTGCCAGCCAGAGGACAAACCAAGAGACCCAGTACTTC.